One sample yielded the 27 T cell receptor beta chains listed below, sequenced in a study of CD8+ T cells in alopecia areata. RNA extraction was followed by reverse transcription into cDNA, which acted as the sequencing template. Here immunoSEQ multiplex PCR was the method, and the copy in TCRdb shows in-frame clones only, minus some. The sample has 79,000 or so clones, roughly 70% seen once. Sample treatment: oral pan-JAK inhibitor, 5-10 mg twice daily. The sequencing used CD8+ T cells sorted from blood, collected at week 24, from a patient treated with tofacitinib. These TCRs come from a human donor with alopecia areata.

The chain links TRBV4-3 to TRBJ1-2; possibly TRBD1 for D (6 bases). CDR3 length: 16 amino acids. V lost 0 bases and J lost 4, with 15 bases in between. Germline loops: CDR1 LGHNA, CDR2 YSLEER. The CDR3 region is CASSQDKGGVGYGYTF. In DNA, the CDR3 is TGCGCCAGCAGCCAAGATAAGGGGGGCGTCGGCTATGGCTACACCTTC.

This clone was seen more than once but under ten times. The chain links TRBV7-9 to TRBJ2-1, with D tentatively TRBD1 (6 bases). V was cut by 5 bases and J by 14 bases, with 16 bases left in between. This CDR3 has 12 residues. Germline-derived CDR1 and CDR2 are SEHNR and FQNEAQ (reference sequence). The CDR3 spells CASSQTDSLEFF. As DNA, the CDR3 is TGTGCCAGCAGCCAAACGGACAGCCTTGAGTTCTTC. The whole variable domain, filled in from reference TRBV7-9 and TRBJ2-1, reads DTGVSQNPRHKITKRGQNVTFRCDPISEHNRLYWYRQTLGQGPEFLTYFQNEAQLEKSRLLSDRFSAERPKGSFSTLEIQRTEQGDSAMYLCASSQTDSLEFFGPGTRLTVL.

V is TRBV27 and J is TRBJ2-7; D not certain. V shed 7 bases and J shed 0 bases, with 16 bases lying between them. The CDR3 covers 15 residues. Germline values: CDR1 MNHEY, CDR2 SMNVEV (reference sequence). The CDR3 region has the DNA TGTGCCAGCACCGATGTGGGGTCCTACTCCTACGAGCAGTACTTC. Its protein product is CASTDVGSYSYEQYF.

This clone was detected only once. This chain links TRBV30 with TRBJ2-7, with a possible D match to TRBD2 (5 bases). There are 15 residues in the CDR3. With 0 bases removed from V and 2 bases from J, the gap between germline ends came to 14 bases. CDR1 and CDR2 (germline): GTSNPN, SVGIG (reference sequence). For the CDR3, the DNA is TGTGCCTGGAGTGTCTCTTACAGACTACCCTACGAGCAGTACTTC. Translated, it gives CAWSVSYRLPYEQYF.

J is TRBJ1-2 and V is TRBV4-1; D call uncertain. Germline V gene data show CDR1 as MGHRA and CDR2 as YSYEKL. This CDR3 comprises 14 residues. The germline V and J ends were trimmed by 0 bases and 8 bases, with 13 bases remaining between them. The CDR3 bases are TGCGCCAGCAGCCAAGATCCCTACACCGAGGGCTACACCTTC. This encodes CASSQDPYTEGYTF.

This chain joins TRBV7-9 and TRBJ1-1, with 7 bases aligning to TRBD1. CDR1 is SEHNR and CDR2 is FQNEAQ in the germline V gene (reference sequence). V gave up 6 bases and J gave up 1 base; unmatched junction bases: 8. The CDR3 spans 15 residues. The CDR3: CASRQKGAENTEAFF. The CDR3 nucleotides are TGTGCCAGCAGGCAGAAGGGGGCCGAGAACACTGAAGCTTTCTTT.

The chain links TRBV29-1 to TRBJ1-1, with 8 bases that match TRBD1. Trimming took 2 bases from V and 7 from J; bases not matched to a gene: 6. CDR1 SQVTM and CDR2 ANQGSEA come from the germline V gene. This CDR3 has 13 residues. The CDR3 reads CSVEFDRGYEAFF. The DNA of the CDR3 is TGCAGCGTTGAATTTGACAGGGGCTATGAAGCTTTCTTT.

CDR3 sequence reads: CASMSGNYGYTF. CDR3 DNA sequence: TGTGCCAGCATGTCAGGGAACTATGGCTACACCTTC. The V and J genes are TRBV27 and TRBJ1-2, with D perhaps TRBD1 (5 bases). Germline V gene data show CDR1 as MNHEY and CDR2 as SMNVEV (reference sequence). This CDR3 has 12 amino acids. V lost 7 bases and J lost 2, with 8 bases in between.

The chain is built from TRBV7-2 and TRBJ1-1, with TRBD1 as a possible D gene (6 bases). V dropped 5 bases and J dropped 7 bases, with 11 bases sitting between them. The CDR3 covers 12 residues. Germline V gene sequence: CDR1 SGHTA, CDR2 FQGNSA. The CDR3 sequence: CASSTSDSEAFF. CDR3 nucleotides: TGTGCCAGCAGCACATCGGACAGTGAAGCTTTCTTT.

This clone appeared once. The CDR3 sequence is CASSTSGTANTEAFF. The CDR3 coding sequence is TGTGCCAGCAGCACCTCCGGGACAGCGAACACTGAAGCTTTCTTT. The chain combines TRBV7-9 with TRBJ1-1; 7 bases fit TRBD1. The length of the CDR3 is 15 residues. V gave up 5 bases and J gave up 1 base; unmatched junction bases: 7. In germline, CDR1 is SEHNR, CDR2 FQNEAQ (reference sequence).

The chain joins TRBV4-1 to TRBJ2-7, with 7 bases identical to TRBD1. Germline-derived CDR1 and CDR2 are MGHRA and YSYEKL. The CDR3 runs to 16 residues. V dropped 3 bases and J dropped 3; count of bases not matched to a gene: 11. The CDR3 DNA is TGCGCCAGCAGCCACGAATACCAGACAGGGATCTACGAGCAGTACTTC. It specifies CASSHEYQTGIYEQYF.

The gene calls are TRBV5-1 and TRBJ2-3; unclear D gene. V was trimmed by 1 base and J by 2 bases, leaving 11 bases between them. CDR1 is SGHRS and CDR2 is YFSETQ in the germline V gene. CDR3 size: 15 residues. The CDR3 sequence is CASSLRGSNTDTQYF. CDR3 nucleotides: TGCGCCAGCAGCTTGCGTGGCAGCAACACAGATACGCAGTATTTT.

This clone has a handful of counts. One junction end does not reproduce the germline sequence, and a read error may be involved. This chain connects TRBV5-1 to TRBJ2-7; no clear D. Germline CDR1 and CDR2: SGHRS and YFSETQ. The CDR3 contains 12 residues. DNA for the CDR3: TGCGCCAGCAACTTGGCAGGTTACGAGCAGTACTTC. It translates to CASNLAGYEQYF.

The chain combines TRBV4-1 with TRBJ2-7; either TRBD1 or TRBD2 may fit D (7 bases each). Per the germline V gene, CDR1 is MGHRA and CDR2 is YSYEKL. CDR3 size: 15 residues. Trimming shortened V by 6 bases and J by 1 base, and 16 bases separated the two germline ends. CDR3 sequence reads: CASRAQGGPSYEQYF. The CDR3 DNA follows: TGCGCCAGCAGAGCTCAGGGGGGGCCTTCCTACGAGCAGTACTTC.

The rearrangement uses TRBV29-1 and TRBJ2-2; D is unresolved. CDR1 and CDR2 (germline): SQVTM, ANQGSEA. The CDR3 extends over 11 amino acids. The ends were cut back, 5 bases at V and 5 bases at J, with 6 bases in the middle. The CDR3 region has the DNA TGCAGCGTTCTGGGGACCGGGGAGCTGTTTTTT. Encoded protein: CSVLGTGELFF.

This clone was seen more than once but under ten times. This chain connects TRBV7-9 to TRBJ1-2, with 8 bases identical to TRBD1. Per germline, CDR1 SEHNR and CDR2 FQNEAQ (reference sequence). V gave up 5 bases and J gave up 3 bases; unmatched junction bases: 11. This CDR3 region has 16 residues. The CDR3 coding sequence is TGTGCCAGCAGCCCGGACAGGGATCTCGTCGACTATGGCTACACCTTC. Its translation is CASSPDRDLVDYGYTF.

The rearrangement joins TRBV7-2 to TRBJ2-7; perhaps D is TRBD1 or TRBD2 (5 bases each). The length of the CDR3 is 13 residues. V lost 4 bases and J 2 bases, leaving 9 bases between the germline ends. Looked up from germline, CDR1 is SGHTA and CDR2 is FQGNSA. Here the CDR3 DNA reads TGTGCCAGCAGCTCGGGACCAACCTACGAGCAGTACTTC. It specifies CASSSGPTYEQYF.

In DNA, the CDR3 is TGCGCCAGCAGCCAAGACAGGGGCGGGGCAGATACGCAGTATTTT. Protein product: CASSQDRGGADTQYF. This chain connects TRBV4-1 to TRBJ2-3; D is possibly TRBD1 or TRBD2 (6 bases each). This CDR3 spans 15 amino acids. Germline-derived CDR1 and CDR2 are MGHRA and YSYEKL. The V end was cut by 0 bases, the J end by 4 bases, with 11 bases between.

In this sample, this clone turned up a few times. This rearrangement joins TRBV7-3 to TRBJ2-1; D is uncertain. Germline V lookup: CDR1 SGHTA, CDR2 FQGTGA. With 2 bases removed from V and 7 bases from J, the gap between germline ends came to 9 bases. This CDR3 has 13 residues. Written as DNA, the CDR3 is TGTGCCAGCAGCTTATCCCTCTCTAATGAGCAGTTCTTC. Residues: CASSLSLSNEQFF.

This chain uses TRBV28 with TRBJ2-5, with unresolved D. V lost 4 bases, J lost 0 bases, and 18 bases lay in between. The CDR3 contains 17 residues. Germline values: CDR1 MDHEN, CDR2 SYDVKM. This CDR3 reads CASSSMTEQEYQETQYF. As DNA, the CDR3 is TGTGCCAGCAGTTCTATGACGGAGCAAGAGTACCAAGAGACCCAGTACTTC.

V and J are TRBV5-1 and TRBJ1-5; D remains ambiguous. Germline CDR1 is SGHRS and CDR2 is YFSETQ. Trimming pared 2 bases from V and 6 bases from J, leaving 15 bases between. This CDR3 region has 15 residues. DNA of the CDR3: TGCGCCAGCAGCTTCCAACAGCCAGCGATTCAGCCCCAGCATTTT. It encodes CASSFQQPAIQPQHF.

V is TRBV2 and J is TRBJ2-3; TRBD2 is a possible D gene (6 bases). Germline V gene lookup returns CDR1 SNHLY and CDR2 FYNNEI. This CDR3 contains 14 residues. With 6 bases removed from V and 0 bases from J, the gap between germline ends came to 10 bases. CDR3 loop: CASRFSGSTDTQYF. The CDR3 DNA reads TGTGCCAGCAGATTTAGCGGTAGCACAGATACGCAGTATTTT.

This chain connects TRBV7-9 to TRBJ2-2, with D possibly being TRBD1 or TRBD2 (6 bases each). The V end lost 5 bases, the J end lost 6 bases, and 22 bases lay between the germline ends. This CDR3 spans 17 amino acids. Germline CDR1 is SEHNR and CDR2 is FQNEAQ (reference sequence). The CDR3 sequence: CASSPPLGGFDAGELFF. The CDR3 DNA sequence: TGTGCCAGCAGCCCTCCGTTGGGGGGCTTCGACGCCGGGGAGCTGTTTTTT.

The rearrangement joins TRBV9 to TRBJ2-1; no definite D call. The CDR3 covers 11 residues. V was shortened by 3 bases and J by 7 bases, with 5 bases between the two germline ends. Germline CDR1 SGDLS, CDR2 YYNGEE. This CDR3 is CASSGGNEQFF. The CDR3 region has the DNA TGTGCCAGCAGCGGTGGAAATGAGCAGTTCTTC.

V usage is TRBV30 and J usage is TRBJ1-2; no reliable D call. The CDR3 is 11 amino acids. Germline assignment: CDR1 GTSNPN and CDR2 SVGIG (reference sequence). V shed 4 bases and J shed 7 bases, with 10 bases lying between them. The CDR3 bases are TGTGCCTGGACCGGGCTTAGTGGCTACACCTTC. Residues: CAWTGLSGYTF.

This clone was seen ten or more times. The V call is TRBV27, the J call TRBJ2-1; 7 nucleotides match TRBD2. Germline loops: CDR1 MNHEY, CDR2 SMNVEV (reference sequence). The CDR3 has 15 residues. Unmatched junction bases numbered 6, after V lost 3 bases and J lost 4 bases. The CDR3 loop is CASSFSGEVYNEQFF. DNA of the CDR3: TGTGCCAGCAGTTTCAGCGGGGAAGTTTACAATGAGCAGTTCTTC.

Concerning this clone: Other DNA sequences of this sample code for an identical CDR3. The chain employs TRBV7-9 and TRBJ1-1; no clear D gene. The CDR3 extends over 12 amino acids. Germline V CDR1 and CDR2: SEHNR, FQNEAQ (reference sequence). V gave up 3 bases and J gave up 0 bases, with 2 bases separating them. CDR3 residues: CASSFLNTEAFF. The CDR3 DNA reads TGTGCCAGCAGCTTTTTGAACACTGAAGCTTTCTTT.